This T cell receptor beta chain was documented in a study of blood T cell repertoires in COVID-19. Overall study context: The study drew acute and convalescent COVID-19 samples from the United States, Italy and Spain. Nucleic acid was either cDNA or gDNA, and it came from T cells, B-cell-depleted T cells, or PBMCs.

CDR3 length: 13 residues. After removal of 2 bases from V and 4 bases from J, the junction contained 1 base not matched to a gene. From germline, CDR1 is SEHNR and CDR2 FQNEAQ (reference sequence). Methods used by the authors: Researchers report that nucleated cell counts were estimated from reference gene primer amplification. Repertoires were generated with immunoSEQ multiplex PCR, while TCRdb's copy carries only in-frame clones and drops some. V, J and clone size derive from that table, while D and trimming were established from the DNA sequence. In the table there are about 100,000 clones, approximately 80% of which are singletons.

The origin of this receptor is a man aged 45-65 years with active or convalescent COVID-19. The chain joins TRBV7-9 to TRBJ1-1; 7 nucleotides agree with TRBD1. Sequenced input: peripheral blood. This CDR3 reads CASSLQGGTEAFF. The CDR3, as DNA: TGTGCCAGCAGCTTACAGGGGGGCACTGAAGCTTTCTTT.